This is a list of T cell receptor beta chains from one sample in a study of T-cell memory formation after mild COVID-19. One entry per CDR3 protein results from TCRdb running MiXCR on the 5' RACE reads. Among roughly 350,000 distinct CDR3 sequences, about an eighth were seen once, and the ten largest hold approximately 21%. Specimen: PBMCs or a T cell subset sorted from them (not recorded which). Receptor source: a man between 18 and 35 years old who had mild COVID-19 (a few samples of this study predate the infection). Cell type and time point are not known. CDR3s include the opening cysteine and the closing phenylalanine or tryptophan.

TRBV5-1,CASSLAGRAGYLATGELFF
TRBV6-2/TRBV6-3,CASSTRQGRTETQYF
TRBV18,CASSPRRDRGHYEQFF
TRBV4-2,CASSQESRVGTEAFF
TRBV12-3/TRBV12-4,CASKSLNTGELFF
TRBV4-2,CASSQSSGEQETQYF
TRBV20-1,CSARAFGGETQYF
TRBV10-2,CASSGSGGGRTEAFF
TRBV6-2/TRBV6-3,CASSYEDGGTDTQYF
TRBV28,CASTLSGTDTQYF
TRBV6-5,CASSLQGASDGYTF
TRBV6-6,CASRDREAFF
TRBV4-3,CASSQGQGAIEQYF
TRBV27,CASSSSGTGDYEQYF
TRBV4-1,CASSQERGATFLNTIYF
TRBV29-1,CSVDKDSVNEQFF
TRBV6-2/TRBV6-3,CASSYSKGVSWNQPQHF
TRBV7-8,CASSFSGVGEQFF
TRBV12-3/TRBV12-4,CASSPDRGSYGYTF
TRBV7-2,CASSSSGGAVDEQFF
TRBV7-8,CASNLAGGARDEQYF
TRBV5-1,CASNLEGQGETQYF
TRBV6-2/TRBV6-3,CASSYSTYQPQHF
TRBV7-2,CASSVRAGGSGGRTDTQYF
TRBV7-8,CASSLRLLAGGTDTQYF
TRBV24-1,CATSEGNNYGYTF
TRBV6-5,CASSRGSVEQYF
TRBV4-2,CASSQGGTPAETQYF
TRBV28,CAMVSNTGELFF
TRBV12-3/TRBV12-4,CASSYAGETQYF
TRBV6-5,CASSRPSGGLSGELFF
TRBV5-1,CASSLLADGDTQYF
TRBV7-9,CASSLEGLWNTEAFF
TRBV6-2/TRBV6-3,CASSQPGQETQYF
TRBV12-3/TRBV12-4,CASSWGTGANQPQHF
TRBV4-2,CASSHHQTGGANYGYTF
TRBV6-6,CASRGYQGLRVETQYF
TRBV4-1,CASSLPPGRNSGANVLTF
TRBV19,CASSIRLLLYEQYF
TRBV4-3,CASSQGGRTDTQYF
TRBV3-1,CASSQHGPLGDTQYF
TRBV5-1,CASSLGSGGRTDTQYF
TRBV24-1,CATSDPGTGGGELFF
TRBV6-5,CASSYRQLYQQYF
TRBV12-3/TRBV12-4,CASSRDRGGEKLFF
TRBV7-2,CASRTQSSYNSPLHF